The 3 T cell receptor beta chains below all came from one sample that was sequenced in a study of blood T cell repertoires in COVID-19. Only in-frame clones appear in the TCRdb table, and some are missing; sequencing was by immunoSEQ multiplex PCR. The sample has 200,000 to 250,000 clones, roughly 84% seen once. Sequenced: PBMCs or T cells enriched from blood (not recorded which). The receptors shown here come from a middle-aged woman who had recovered from COVID-19.

The chain is built from TRBV12-3 or TRBV12-4 and TRBJ1-2; TRBD1 matches at 7 bases. The J segment lost 7 bases and the V segment lost 6 bases, leaving 5 bases of the junction unmatched. This CDR3 region has 12 residues. CDR3 DNA sequence: TGTGCCAGCAGGACAGGGCGAAGTGGCTACACCTTC. This translates into CASRTGRSGYTF.

The chain uses TRBV7-9 and TRBJ2-2, with a weak D call TRBD1 (7 bases). The CDR3 is 16 amino acids. Germline V gives CDR1 SEHNR, CDR2 FQNEAQ (reference sequence). The V end lost 2 bases, the J end lost 6 bases, and 16 bases lay between the germline ends. DNA for the CDR3: TGTGCCAGCAGCTTACAGGGGGGAGTAGCGGCCGGGGAGCTGTTTTTT. Translation gives CASSLQGGVAAGELFF. Full variable domain (remainder filled in from reference TRBV7-9 and TRBJ2-2): DTGVSQNPRHKITKRGQNVTFRCDPISEHNRLYWYRQTLGQGPEFLTYFQNEAQLEKSRLLSDRFSAERPKGSFSTLEIQRTEQGDSAMYLCASSLQGGVAAGELFFGEGSRLTVL.

The V call is TRBV21-1, the J call TRBJ2-3; the table's D gene call, TRBD2, was not cross checked with the DNA. TRBV21-1 is tagged as a pseudogene. This CDR3 is built from 15 residues. The CDR3, as DNA: TGTGCCAGCAGCGTCGGACTAGCCACTAGGGATACGCAGTATTTT. Translating gives CASSVGLATRDTQYF.